Here is one TCR beta chain with its context. As yet, its antigen is unknown. The CDR3 contains 13 residues. With 8 bases removed from V and 2 bases from J, the gap between germline ends came to 12 bases. CDR1 and CDR2 (germline): SNHLY, FYNNEI. The source of the sample is a study of cytomegalovirus exposure and HLA in healthy donors. On the study more broadly: Genetic ancestry analysis placed 81% of the 300 to 500 donors that were genotyped in the Caucasian-associated cluster.

13 Jbeta primers and 60 Vbeta primers were used for the PCR. Sequenced by immunoSEQ multiplex PCR; TCRdb stores in-frame clones only, minus some. Among some 130,000 clones listed, 55% to 75% were seen once. Study results and limitations: A prior analysis recorded that most TCR beta V segments were productive about 87% or about 30% of the time. Certain indistinguishable V segments, among them TRBV6-2 and TRBV6-3, were excluded.

Material: PBMCs. This receptor was taken from a young man in good health and CMV-seropositive. This chain connects TRBV2 to TRBJ1-1; maybe TRBD1 (5 bases). CDR3 in amino acids: CASEGHSNTEAFF. CDR3 coding DNA: TGTGCCAGCGAAGGACACTCTAACACTGAAGCTTTCTTT. Looking up the rest from reference TRBV2 and TRBJ1-1 gives the full variable domain: EPEVTQTPSHQVTQMGQEVILRCVPISNHLYFYWYRQILGQKVEFLVSFYNNEISEKSEIFDDQFSVERPDGSNFTLKIRSTKLEDSAMYFCASEGHSNTEAFFGQGTRLTVV.